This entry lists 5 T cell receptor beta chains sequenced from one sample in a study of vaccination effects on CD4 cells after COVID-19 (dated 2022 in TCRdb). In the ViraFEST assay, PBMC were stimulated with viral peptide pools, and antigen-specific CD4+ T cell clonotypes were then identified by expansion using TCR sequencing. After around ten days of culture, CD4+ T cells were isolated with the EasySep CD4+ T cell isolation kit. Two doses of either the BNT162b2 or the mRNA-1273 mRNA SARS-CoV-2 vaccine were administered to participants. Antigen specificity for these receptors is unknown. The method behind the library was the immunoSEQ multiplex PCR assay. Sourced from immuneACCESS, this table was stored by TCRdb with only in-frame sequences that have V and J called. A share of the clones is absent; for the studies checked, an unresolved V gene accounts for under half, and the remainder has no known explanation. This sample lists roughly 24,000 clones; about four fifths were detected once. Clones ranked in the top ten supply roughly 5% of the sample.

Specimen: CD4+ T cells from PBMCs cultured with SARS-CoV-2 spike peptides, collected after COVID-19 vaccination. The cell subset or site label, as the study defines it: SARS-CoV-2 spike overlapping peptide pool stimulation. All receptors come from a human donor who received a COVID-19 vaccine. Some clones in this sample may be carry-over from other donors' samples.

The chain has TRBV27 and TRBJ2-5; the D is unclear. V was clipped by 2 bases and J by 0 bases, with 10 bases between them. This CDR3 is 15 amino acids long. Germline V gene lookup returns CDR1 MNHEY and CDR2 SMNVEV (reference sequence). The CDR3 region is CASSLSFTNQETQYF. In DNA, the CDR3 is TGTGCCAGCAGTTTAAGCTTTACCAACCAAGAGACCCAGTACTTC.

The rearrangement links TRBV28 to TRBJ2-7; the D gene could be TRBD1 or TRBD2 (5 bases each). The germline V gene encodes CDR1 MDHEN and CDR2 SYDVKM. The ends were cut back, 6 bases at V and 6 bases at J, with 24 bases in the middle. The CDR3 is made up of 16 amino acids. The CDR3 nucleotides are TGTGCCAGCAGCCCTATATCCGGGGCACTCTGGGGCGAGCAGTACGTC. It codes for CASSPISGALWGEQYV.

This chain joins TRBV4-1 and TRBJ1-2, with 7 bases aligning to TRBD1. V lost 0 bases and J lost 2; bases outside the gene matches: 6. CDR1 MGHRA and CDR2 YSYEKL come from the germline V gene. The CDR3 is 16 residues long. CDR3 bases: TGCGCCAGCAGCCAAGATCGGCAGGACAGGAACTATGGCTACACCTTC. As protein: CASSQDRQDRNYGYTF.

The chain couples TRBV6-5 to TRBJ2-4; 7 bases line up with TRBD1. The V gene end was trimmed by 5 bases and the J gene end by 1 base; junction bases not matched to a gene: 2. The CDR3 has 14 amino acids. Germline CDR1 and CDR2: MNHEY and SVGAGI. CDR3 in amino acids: CASSKQGAKNIQYF. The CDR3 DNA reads TGTGCCAGCAGTAAACAGGGGGCCAAAAACATTCAGTACTTC.

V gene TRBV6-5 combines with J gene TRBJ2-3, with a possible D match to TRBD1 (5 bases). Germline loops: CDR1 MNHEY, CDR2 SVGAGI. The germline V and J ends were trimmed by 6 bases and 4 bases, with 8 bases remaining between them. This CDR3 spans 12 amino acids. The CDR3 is CASRAGSDTQYF. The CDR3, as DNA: TGTGCCAGCAGGGCAGGGTCAGATACGCAGTATTTT.